The 13 T cell receptor beta chains below come from one sample, sequenced in a study of cytomegalovirus exposure and HLA in healthy donors (dated by TCRdb to between 2016 and 2019). The protocol used for the library was the immunoSEQ multiplex PCR assay. A mixture of 60 forward primers for TCR Vbeta segments and 13 reverse primers for TCR Jbeta segments was used in the multiplex PCR. Sourced from immuneACCESS, this table was stored by TCRdb with only in-frame sequences that have V and J called. A share of the clones is absent; for the studies checked, an unresolved V gene accounts for under half, and the remainder has no known explanation. The sample records roughly 150,000 clones, approximately 80% of which are singletons. Jointly, the top ten make up over 13% of the sample. Sample: PBMCs. The origin of the receptors is a woman aged 40 to 49 in good health and CMV-seronegative.

The table lists this clone with a few counts. CDR3 nucleotide sequence: TGCAGTGCTAGGGCTGTGTATGGCTACACCTTC. Its protein is CSARAVYGYTF. This chain connects TRBV20-1 to TRBJ1-2; D is undetermined. Trimming took off 3 bases at V and 5 bases at J, with 7 bases between the two ends. The CDR3 runs to 11 residues. Germline V gene data show CDR1 as DFQATT and CDR2 as SNEGSKA (reference sequence).

The genes are TRBV9 and TRBJ2-7, with 10 bases fitting TRBD2. Per the germline V gene, CDR1 is SGDLS and CDR2 is YYNGEE. The CDR3 sequence is 15 residues long. V was clipped by 4 bases and J by 6 bases; unmatched bases: 10. This CDR3 is CASSPLPAGGREQYF. Here the CDR3 DNA reads TGTGCCAGCAGCCCTTTACCAGCGGGGGGGCGCGAGCAGTACTTC.

This chain links TRBV7-2 with TRBJ1-1; D is unresolved. CDR1 and CDR2 (germline): SGHTA, FQGNSA. V shed 2 bases and J shed 0 bases, with 10 bases lying between them. This CDR3 is built from 15 residues. CDR3 DNA sequence: TGTGCCAGCAGCTTATTTGGGAGCATGAACACTGAAGCTTTCTTT. Translating gives CASSLFGSMNTEAFF.

V and J are TRBV19 and TRBJ1-2; the match to TRBD1 covers 9 bases. The junction had 15 bases not matched to a gene; V was cut back by 8 bases and J by 5 bases. This CDR3 comprises 16 residues. Germline lookup yields CDR1 LNHDA and CDR2 SQIVND (reference sequence). CDR3 sequence reads: CASRRPDRDRDYGYTF. CDR3 nucleotide sequence: TGTGCCAGTCGACGCCCAGATCGGGACAGGGATTATGGCTACACCTTC.

The rearrangement uses TRBV2 and TRBJ2-7; a possible D gene is TRBD1 (5 bases). V shed 3 bases and J shed 2 bases, with 8 bases lying between them. The CDR3 has 13 amino acids. Germline loops: CDR1 SNHLY, CDR2 FYNNEI. DNA for the CDR3: TGTGCCAGCAGTGACAGGGTAGCCTACGAGCAGTACTTC. This sequence encodes CASSDRVAYEQYF.

This chain uses TRBV6-1 with TRBJ1-6, with 9 bases that match TRBD1. The CDR3 runs to 16 residues. V shed 3 bases, J shed 6 bases, and the junction held 6 bases outside the gene matches. The V gene's germline CDR1 is MNHNS and CDR2 SASEGT. CDR3 sequence: CASSDTPGQGNSPLHF. In nucleotides, the CDR3 is TGTGCCAGCAGTGACACCCCGGGACAGGGTAATTCACCCCTCCACTTT.

The chain uses TRBV5-1 and TRBJ2-1; 7 positions match TRBD2. CDR3 size: 15 residues. Trimming cost V 0 bases and J 5 bases; bases outside gene matches: 5. CDR1 is SGHRS, CDR2 YFSETQ, per germline. In DNA, the CDR3 is TGCGCCAGCAGCTTGGTACTAGCGCTAAACAATGAGCAGTTCTTC. Amino acid sequence: CASSLVLALNNEQFF.

This clone appeared a single time. This sequence joins TRBV5-4 and TRBJ2-3; 10 nucleotides match TRBD2. Germline CDR1 and CDR2: SGHNT and YYREEE (reference sequence). Trimming removed 0 bases from V and 8 bases from J; junction bases left unmatched: 6. The CDR3 extends over 15 amino acids. The CDR3 loop is CASSLAAGGRGTQYF. CDR3 bases: TGTGCCAGCAGCTTGGCAGCGGGGGGGCGAGGTACGCAGTATTTT.

The rearrangement joins TRBV28 to TRBJ1-2, with D possibly being TRBD1 (6 bases). Germline V lookup: CDR1 MDHEN, CDR2 SYDVKM. Trimming cost V 7 bases and J 2 bases, with 14 bases left between them. There are 14 residues in the CDR3. CDR3 residues: CASTRGQINYGYTF. In nucleotides, the CDR3 is TGTGCCAGCACCAGGGGCCAGATAAACTATGGCTACACCTTC.

The rearrangement uses TRBV9 and TRBJ1-6; D gene unclear. CDR1 and CDR2 from the germline V gene are SGDLS and YYNGEE. Between the trimmed V and J ends, which lost 5 bases and 11 bases, there was a span of 17 bases. The CDR3 is 14 residues long. In nucleotides, the CDR3 is TGTGCCAGCAGTAGAGGTCCCGCTCCACCACCCCTCCACTTT. Translation gives CASSRGPAPPPLHF.

The CDR3: CATSREETGGSGELFF. Written as DNA, the CDR3 is TGTGCCACCAGCAGAGAAGAGACAGGGGGATCCGGGGAGCTGTTTTTT. The V call is TRBV15, the J call TRBJ2-2; TRBD1 matches at 9 bases. The germline CDR1 and CDR2 sequences are LNHNV and YYDKDF (reference sequence). J lost 6 bases, V lost 0 bases, and 5 bases had no gene match. The CDR3 runs to 16 residues.

V and J are TRBV19 and TRBJ1-5; 11 bases line up with TRBD1. CDR3 length equals 15 residues. Germline CDR1 reads LNHDA; CDR2 reads SQIVND (reference sequence). With V trimmed by 6 bases and J by 3 bases, 4 bases remained unmatched. CDR3 sequence: CASRDRGRANQPQHF. CDR3 DNA sequence: TGTGCCAGTAGGGACAGGGGGCGAGCCAATCAGCCCCAGCATTTT.

The chain is built from TRBV19 and TRBJ1-2; D is unresolved. The V and J ends lost 7 bases and 0 bases respectively, with 15 bases between them. The CDR3 is made up of 15 amino acids. The V gene's germline CDR1 is LNHDA and CDR2 SQIVND (reference sequence). CDR3 sequence (DNA): TGTGCCAGTAATTCTGGGCTCCTCGCTAACTATGGCTACACCTTC. Its protein is CASNSGLLANYGYTF.